The 16 T cell receptor beta chains in this list originate from one sample, sequenced in a study of PD-1 blockade in classical Hodgkin lymphoma. Each patient experienced a relapse that followed autologous stem cell transplantation, and brentuximab vedotin exposure varied. Produced via immunoSEQ multiplex PCR; TCRdb's table is partial and in-frame only. The repertoire consists of about 93,000 clones, with more than 80% occurring once and the leading ten covering 15% to 20%. The sequencing here drew on peripheral blood mononuclear cells (PBMCs), taken before the second cycle of nivolumab. The origin of the receptors is a human donor with classical Hodgkin lymphoma.

The DNA for the CDR3 is TGTGCCAGCAGCCAAGAGCGGGTGAGCTCCTACGAGCAGTACTTC. This encodes CASSQERVSSYEQYF. The chain uses TRBV14 and TRBJ2-7, with a tentative D call TRBD2 (5 bases). The length of the CDR3 is 15 residues. CDR1 is SGHDN and CDR2 is FVKESK in the germline V gene. Trimming stripped 0 bases from V and 0 bases from J, with 9 bases between.

The chain recombines TRBV11-2 with TRBJ1-2, with a tentative D call TRBD1 (6 bases). CDR3 length equals 13 residues. V was clipped by 4 bases and J by 4 bases, with 10 bases between them. From germline, CDR1 is SGHAT and CDR2 FQNNGV. The CDR3 here is CASSSGAAYGYTF. The DNA of the CDR3 is TGTGCCAGCAGCTCAGGGGCAGCCTATGGCTACACCTTC.

This chain uses TRBV4-2 with TRBJ2-7; D is possibly TRBD1 (6 bases). Trimming left V 1 base short and J 5 bases short, with 12 bases between. The CDR3 totals 14 residues. Germline values: CDR1 LGHNA, CDR2 YNFKEQ. CDR3 amino acids: CASSQVQGSHEQYF. CDR3 DNA sequence: TGTGCCAGCAGCCAAGTCCAGGGGTCCCACGAGCAGTACTTC.

The chain uses TRBV6-1 and TRBJ2-7; 7 bases agree with TRBD2. In germline, CDR1 is MNHNS, CDR2 SASEGT. The CDR3 length is 14 residues. Trimming removed 4 bases from V and 6 bases from J; junction bases left unmatched: 9. The CDR3 DNA reads as TGTGCCAGCAGTGTGGGGCGGGAGCTGGGCGAGCAGTACTTC. This gives the protein CASSVGRELGEQYF.

The count of this clone is one. The V call is TRBV9, the J call TRBJ2-1, with D unclear. Trimming stripped 0 bases from V and 2 bases from J, with 12 bases between. CDR1 and CDR2 (germline): SGDLS, YYNGEE. The CDR3 is 16 residues long. CDR3 nucleotide sequence: TGTGCCAGCAGCGTAGCCTACTATGGTCCCTACAATGAGCAGTTCTTC. Amino acids: CASSVAYYGPYNEQFF.

The chain joins TRBV5-1 to TRBJ1-4; D ambiguous. Germline-derived CDR1 and CDR2 are SGHRS and YFSETQ. Trimming removed 4 bases from V and 5 bases from J, with 12 bases in between. CDR3 size: 14 residues. The CDR3 spells CASSLALSNEKLFF. As DNA, the CDR3 is TGCGCCAGCAGCCTGGCCCTTTCAAATGAAAAACTGTTTTTT.

This rearrangement joins TRBV28 to TRBJ2-1, with 9 bases lining up with TRBD2. The germline V gene encodes CDR1 MDHEN and CDR2 SYDVKM. With V trimmed by 2 bases and J by 4 bases, 3 bases remained unmatched. The CDR3 has 15 residues. CDR3 nucleotides: TGTGCCAGCAGTTTAGCGGGAGGGCCATACAATGAGCAGTTCTTC. This gives the protein CASSLAGGPYNEQFF.

This clone was recorded only once. The chain employs TRBV28 and TRBJ1-3; D might be TRBD1 (6 bases). This CDR3 comprises 16 residues. V shed 6 bases and J shed 8 bases, with 23 bases lying between them. Germline CDR1 MDHEN, CDR2 SYDVKM. The CDR3 protein is CASSQIGAGEGYTIYF. In DNA, the CDR3 is TGTGCCAGCAGCCAAATCGGGGCAGGGGAGGGGTACACCATATATTTT.

The V gene is TRBV7-2, the J gene TRBJ1-2, with 9 nucleotides matching TRBD1. The V and J ends lost 1 base and 3 bases, in that order; junction bases with no gene match: 3. Germline loops: CDR1 SGHTA, CDR2 FQGNSA. The CDR3 consists of 15 residues. CDR3 sequence reads: CASSLVGDRDYGYTF. DNA for the CDR3: TGTGCCAGCAGCTTAGTCGGGGACAGGGACTATGGCTACACCTTC. The whole variable domain, filled in from reference TRBV7-2 and TRBJ1-2, reads GAGVSQSPSNKVTEKGKDVELRCDPISGHTALYWYRQSLGQGLEFLIYFQGNSAPDKSGLPSDRFSAERTGGSVSTLTIQRTQQEDSAVYLCASSLVGDRDYGYTFGSGTRLTVV.

This clone was seen ten or more times. This sequence joins TRBV9 and TRBJ2-3, with 10 bases identical to TRBD2. The CDR3 spans 14 residues. Germline V lookup: CDR1 SGDLS, CDR2 YYNGEE. With 4 bases clipped from V and 2 bases from J, the junction kept 1 base outside the gene matches. The CDR3 DNA reads as TGTGCCAGCAGCAGCGGGAGGGCCACAGATACGCAGTATTTT. Protein sequence: CASSSGRATDTQYF.

The chain is built from TRBV9 and TRBJ2-7; D is possibly TRBD1 (5 bases). Germline assignment: CDR1 SGDLS and CDR2 YYNGEE. CDR3 length: 13 amino acids. V lost 3 bases, J lost 0 bases, and 7 bases lay in between. CDR3 residues: CASSGTLSYEQYF. The DNA for the CDR3 is TGTGCCAGCAGCGGGACACTCTCCTACGAGCAGTACTTC.

The V gene is TRBV28, the J gene TRBJ2-3; D unresolved. Between the trimmed V and J ends, which lost 4 bases and 3 bases, there was a span of 11 bases. This CDR3 contains 14 residues. Germline V gene sequence: CDR1 MDHEN, CDR2 SYDVKM. CDR3 in DNA: TGTGCCAGCAGTTCCCAGGCCCTAACAGATACGCAGTATTTT. Protein sequence: CASSSQALTDTQYF.

This chain links TRBV5-1 with TRBJ2-7, with D tentatively TRBD2 (6 bases). The V gene lost 5 bases and the J gene lost 2 bases, with 11 bases spanning the gap. Germline-derived CDR1 and CDR2 are SGHRS and YFSETQ. This CDR3 is 13 amino acids long. Here the CDR3 DNA reads TGCGCCAGCAGGGGGCGGGAAGCCTACGAGCAGTACTTC. It translates to CASRGREAYEQYF.

This sequence joins TRBV2 and TRBJ1-2; D is undetermined. Between the trimmed V and J ends, which lost 3 bases and 3 bases, there was a span of 2 bases. Germline V gene lookup returns CDR1 SNHLY and CDR2 FYNNEI. CDR3 length equals 11 residues. CDR3 DNA sequence: TGTGCCAGCAGTGACGACTATGGCTACACCTTC. Its protein is CASSDDYGYTF.

The V call is TRBV5-1, the J call TRBJ2-5, with 8 bases matching TRBD1. Near its end, the DNA agrees better with TRBJ2-7, so the J call may be wrong. In germline, CDR1 is SGHRS, CDR2 YFSETQ. The CDR3 runs to 15 residues. The CDR3 is CASSLGDRSSYEQYF. As DNA, the CDR3 is TGCGCCAGCAGCTTGGGGGACAGGAGCTCCTACGAGCAGTACTTC.

The chain uses TRBV11-2 and TRBJ2-2; 7 positions match TRBD1. The germline V gene has CDR1 SGHAT and CDR2 FQNNGV. This CDR3 contains 16 residues. V shed 5 bases and J 0 bases; nucleotides not matched to a gene: 6. This CDR3 is CASSRQTGTNTGELFF. The DNA for the CDR3 is TGTGCCAGCAGCCGACAGACAGGGACGAACACCGGGGAGCTGTTTTTT.